Presented here are 13 T cell receptor beta chains from one specimen sequenced in a study of CD8 T cells in cerebrospinal fluid in Alzheimer's disease (dated by TCRdb to the early 2020s). Library preparation was by 10x single-cell sequencing. TCRdb records NextSeq 550 as the sequencer. Based on TCRdb reprocessing of the reads, there is one entry per CDR3 protein sequence, and DNA is missing. The sample's records list 800 or so distinct CDR3 sequences. The ten largest clones add up to approximately 13% of the sample. Material: cerebrospinal fluid. These receptors came from a human donor with Parkinson's disease.

This clonotype is called large based on its frequency. The gene calls are TRBV7-2 and TRBJ2-5; the D call from TCRdb, TRBD1, cannot be confirmed without DNA. Germline V gives CDR1 SGHTA, CDR2 FQGNSA. The CDR3 extends over 14 amino acids. CDR3 protein: CASSPQQGSETQYF.

This clonotype is deemed large by its frequency. The V call is TRBV5-1, the J call TRBJ1-1. This CDR3 has 13 residues. Looked up from germline, CDR1 is SGHRS and CDR2 is YFSETQ. CDR3 protein: CASSRLGDTEAFF.

This clonotype is called large based on its frequency. V is TRBV4-2 and J is TRBJ1-6; TCRdb reports TRBD1, a call that lacks DNA to check it against. The CDR3 consists of 21 residues. CDR1 is LGHNA and CDR2 is YNFKEQ in the germline V gene. CDR3 protein: CASSQDHVQGASSSYNSPLHF.

Judged by frequency, this clonotype is large (0.1 to 1%). The chain is built from TRBV11-3 and TRBJ2-2. Germline V CDR1 and CDR2: SGHNT, YENEEA. The CDR3 length is 13 residues. The CDR3 region is CASSLSRAGELFF.

This chain uses TRBV27 with TRBJ2-5; the D call of TRBD2 rests on TCRdb alone, since no DNA is present to check it. The CDR3 loop spans 20 amino acids. Germline-derived CDR1 and CDR2 are MNHEY and SMNVEV (reference sequence). The CDR3 here is CASSLSGVGQGGFSRETQYF.

This clonotype is deemed medium-sized by its frequency. The rearrangement joins TRBV5-1 to TRBJ1-6; the D call from TCRdb, TRBD1, cannot be confirmed without DNA. Germline CDR1 is SGHRS and CDR2 is YFSETQ. The CDR3 loop spans 14 amino acids. The CDR3: CASSLGQGNSPLHF.

By frequency, this clonotype registers medium-sized. This chain joins TRBV27 and TRBJ2-7; TCRdb proposes TRBD1, but this gene call is untestable without DNA. Germline assignment: CDR1 MNHEY and CDR2 SMNVEV (reference sequence). The CDR3 is 14 residues long. The CDR3 region is CASSLGRAEYEQYF.

Considering frequency, this clonotype is medium-sized. The rearrangement uses TRBV4-3 and TRBJ1-2. The CDR3 is made up of 15 amino acids. In germline, CDR1 is LGHNA, CDR2 YSLEER. CDR3 amino acids: CASSQEAGNNYGYTF.

By frequency, this clonotype registers medium-sized (0.01 to 0.1%). The V call is TRBV5-1, the J call TRBJ2-2; TCRdb returns TRBD2, unconfirmable since there is no DNA. Germline lookup yields CDR1 SGHRS and CDR2 YFSETQ. The CDR3 length is 15 residues. The CDR3 protein is CASSRLAGNTGELFF. Full variable domain (rest looked up from reference TRBV5-1 and TRBJ2-2): KAGVTQTPRYLIKTRGQQVTLSCSPISGHRSVSWYQQTPGQGLQFLFEYFSETQRNKGNFPGRFSGRQFSNSRSEMNVSTLELGDSALYLCASSRLAGNTGELFFGEGSRLTVL.

Judged by frequency, this clonotype is medium-sized (0.01 to 0.1%). V and J are TRBV10-3 and TRBJ1-2; without DNA, the TCRdb call of TRBD1 cannot be checked. The CDR3 runs 14 residues. CDR1 ENHRY and CDR2 SYGVKD come from the germline V gene. This CDR3 reads CAITNLTGAGGYTF.

By frequency, this clonotype is medium-sized (0.01 to 0.1%). The rearrangement uses TRBV6-6 and TRBJ1-1; the TCRdb D gene call, TRBD1, has no DNA to confirm it. Germline-derived CDR1 and CDR2 are MNHNY and SVGAGI (reference sequence). This CDR3 spans 13 amino acids. The CDR3 sequence: CASSDGQNTEAFF.

According to its frequency, this clonotype is medium-sized. The chain joins TRBV19 to TRBJ2-7; no DNA is available, so the TRBD1 call from TCRdb remains unchecked. The CDR3 has 14 residues. Per germline, CDR1 LNHDA and CDR2 SQIVND (reference sequence). CDR3: CASSRWDSPYEQYF.

This clonotype is identified as large from frequency. This chain's CDR3 is CASSPATGANEKLFF. The genes are TRBV5-1 and TRBJ1-4; TCRdb names TRBD1, which stays unverified in the absence of DNA. The CDR3 runs 15 residues. The germline V gene encodes CDR1 SGHRS and CDR2 YFSETQ.